Included here is one TCR beta chain sequence, with context. No antigen is known for it. The CDR3 has 16 amino acids. Per germline, CDR1 MNHNS and CDR2 SASEGT. The V segment lost 3 bases and the J segment 4 bases; nucleotides outside the gene matches: 8. The sample comes from a study of a mutant IDH1 vaccine in newly diagnosed glioma. Profiled with immunoSEQ multiplex PCR; TCRdb holds only in-frame clones, not every one. In the table there are 50,000 to 70,000 clones, around 82% of which are singletons. The time point is: week 5, during vaccination. Every vaccination contained 300 ug of the mutant IDH1 20-mer peptide and was paired with topical imiquimod. Each donor presented with a new WHO grade 3 or 4 astrocytoma that tested IDH1-mutant and showed ATRX loss.

This TCR was sampled from a woman aged 18-29 years with glioma. Some clones in this sample may be carry-over from other donors' samples. The rearrangement uses TRBV6-1 and TRBJ1-2, with TRBD1 identical over 10 bases. The sample was PBMCs, taken from a glioma patient whose treatment included an IDH1 peptide vaccine. Here the CDR3 DNA reads TGTGCCAGCAGTGAGGAGGGACAGGGGATACGCTATGGCTACACCTTC. Residues: CASSEEGQGIRYGYTF.